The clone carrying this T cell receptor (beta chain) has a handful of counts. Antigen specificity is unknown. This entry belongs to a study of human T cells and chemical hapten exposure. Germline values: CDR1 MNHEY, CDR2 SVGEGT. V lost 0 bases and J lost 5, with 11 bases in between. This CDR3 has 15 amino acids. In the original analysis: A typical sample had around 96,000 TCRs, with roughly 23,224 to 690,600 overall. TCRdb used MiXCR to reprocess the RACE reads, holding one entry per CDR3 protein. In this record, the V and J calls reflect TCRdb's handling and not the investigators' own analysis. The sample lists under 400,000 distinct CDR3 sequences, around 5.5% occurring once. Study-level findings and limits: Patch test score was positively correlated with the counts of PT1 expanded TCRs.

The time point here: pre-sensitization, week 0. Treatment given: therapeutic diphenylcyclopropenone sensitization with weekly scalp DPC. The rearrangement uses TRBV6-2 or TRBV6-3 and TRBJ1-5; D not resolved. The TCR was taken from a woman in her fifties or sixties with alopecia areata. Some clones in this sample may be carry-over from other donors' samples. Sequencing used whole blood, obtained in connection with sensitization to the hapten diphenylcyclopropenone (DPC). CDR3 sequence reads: CASSYSGFVYQPQHF. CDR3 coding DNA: TGTGCCAGCAGTTACTCTGGGTTCGTGTATCAGCCCCAGCATTTT.